This paragraph covers one TCR beta chain sequence. Researchers made TCR beta libraries by using iRepertoire HTBI primers and running Arm-PCR on CDR3 regions. TCRdb re-analysed the multiplex PCR reads in MiXCR, keeping a single row per CDR3 protein. The sample has about 540,000 distinct CDR3 sequences; about 14% are singletons. Described time point: newly diagnosed GD, antithyroid drugs for less than 3 months. The TCR library was made from RNA that had been extracted from PBMCs in TRIzol. CDR1 and CDR2 (germline): SGHAT, FQNNGV. The CDR3 loop spans 10 amino acids. The sample comes from a study of regulatory T cells in long-lasting Graves disease. These data were also reused for a study on T cells in Graves' hyperthyroidism and ophthalmopathy.

Here the sequenced sample was peripheral blood mononuclear cells (PBMCs), taken at new diagnosis, from a patient treated with antithyroid drugs. This chain joins TRBV11-2 and TRBJ2-2, with TRBD2 identical over 8 bases. This TCR was sampled from a man aged 25-40 years with Graves disease. For the CDR3, the DNA is TGTGCTGGCGGGGGGAGGGAGCTGTTTTTT. It is translated as CAGGGRELFF.